This T cell receptor beta chain was sequenced in a study of T cell responses to AZD1222 COVID-19 vaccine. Study background: Whether given at about 4 or about 12 weeks, second doses were pooled.

Assay: immunoSEQ multiplex PCR; the TCRdb copy retains only in-frame clones and omits some. Among some 150,000 clones listed, approximately 92% were seen once. Findings and limits, study-wide: Unmutated variant regions reportedly attract nearly half of all spike-specific TCRs. The donor group comprised mostly white British people and more females; the analysis possibly underestimated clonal diversity.

With respect to this clone: Antigen: not known.

The CDR3 contains 15 residues. Trimming took off 3 bases at V and 8 bases at J, with 14 bases between the two ends. Germline loops: CDR1 LGHNA, CDR2 YNFKEQ. The chain links TRBV4-2 to TRBJ1-6; possibly TRBD1 for D (5 bases). The sequenced sample was peripheral blood, obtained on day 0 of AZD1222 vaccination. This sequence originates from an adult in good health. CDR3 in amino acids: CASSQPGLLDSPLHF. In nucleotides, the CDR3 is TGTGCCAGCAGCCAGCCGGGACTCCTGGATTCACCCCTCCACTTT.